This TCR beta chain is drawn from a study of shared clonotypes between healthy human individuals. Study conclusions and caveats: The researchers took only blood, and tissue repertoires probably look different.

Over several immunoSEQ plates, each subset's genomic DNA was distributed in even portions. Generated by immunoSEQ multiplex PCR, the TCRdb table keeps only in-frame clones and is missing some. Of 2 million or so clones listed, 95% are singletons. The CDR3 contains 12 residues. V lost 0 bases and J lost 5, with 5 bases in between. Germline V gives CDR1 SGDLS, CDR2 YYNGEE. Details on this clone: The target antigen is unknown.

The chain has TRBV9 and TRBJ2-5; D might be TRBD2 (5 bases). The sequencing sample was made of naive CD4+ T cells sorted from blood. The subset here: CD45RA+ positively selected. The sequence was obtained from a man between 18 and 35 years old in good health. DNA of the CDR3: TGTGCCAGCAGCGTAGGGGAGGAGACCCAGTACTTC. Translated, it gives CASSVGEETQYF.